These 13 T cell receptor beta chains were sequenced from one sample in a study of cytomegalovirus exposure and HLA in healthy donors. The PCR employed 60 Vbeta primers together with 13 Jbeta primers. Data came from immunoSEQ multiplex PCR; TCRdb stores just in-frame clones and leaves some out. Of hundreds of thousands of clones in the sample, roughly 85% were seen once. Sample: PBMCs. The receptors were gathered from a male donor in good health and CMV-seronegative.

Concerning this clone itself: It is unclear where the CDR3 begins or ends on the DNA, so no DNA is shown, and the CDR3 is as TCRdb lists it. The chain links TRBV28 to TRBJ1-2; TRBD1, as called in the table, went unchecked against the DNA. Looked up from germline, CDR1 is MDHEN and CDR2 is SYDVKM. Inclusive of both ends, the CDR3 amounts to 16 amino acids. CDR3 protein: CASSLGTGRFGDGYTF.

Only one count was recorded for this clone. The genes are TRBV2 and TRBJ1-5; unclear D gene. The V end lost 7 bases, the J end lost 3 bases, and 7 bases lay between the germline ends. The CDR3 length is 12 residues. The V gene's germline CDR1 is SNHLY and CDR2 FYNNEI. As DNA, the CDR3 is TGTGCCAGCAATCCAGACAATCAGCCCCAGCATTTT. This gives the protein CASNPDNQPQHF. The full variable domain, with the rest looked up from reference TRBV2 and TRBJ1-5, is EPEVTQTPSHQVTQMGQEVILRCVPISNHLYFYWYRQILGQKVEFLVSFYNNEISEKSEIFDDQFSVERPDGSNFTLKIRSTKLEDSAMYFCASNPDNQPQHFGDGTRLSIL.

V is TRBV7-9 and J is TRBJ1-1; 9 nucleotides agree with TRBD1. This CDR3 is 16 amino acids long. V lost 6 bases to trimming and J lost 5 bases; unmatched junction nucleotides: 13. Germline V CDR1 and CDR2: SEHNR, FQNEAQ (reference sequence). CDR3 coding DNA: TGTGCCAGCAGACCAAATCTGCGGACAGGGGTAACTGAAGCTTTCTTT. It encodes CASRPNLRTGVTEAFF.

The J gene is TRBJ2-2, the V gene TRBV29-1; D may be TRBD1 (5 bases). The CDR3 has 15 residues. From germline, CDR1 is SQVTM and CDR2 ANQGSEA. The ends were cut back, 1 base at V and 4 bases at J, with 13 bases in the middle. CDR3 DNA: TGCAGCGTTGAAGCCCAGGGTTCCGTCACCGGGGAGCTGTTTTTT. It is translated as CSVEAQGSVTGELFF.

The V and J genes are TRBV30 and TRBJ2-1; TRBD1 aligns across 9 bases. V lost 5 bases and J lost 0; bases outside the gene matches: 2. Germline V gene data show CDR1 as GTSNPN and CDR2 as SVGIG (reference sequence). CDR3 size: 14 residues. CDR3 nucleotide sequence: TGTGCCTGGGGACAGGGGAGCTCCTACAATGAGCAGTTCTTC. Protein: CAWGQGSSYNEQFF.

The genes are TRBV4-2 and TRBJ2-1; possible D gene TRBD2, 6 bases. The CDR3 covers 14 residues. CDR1 and CDR2 from the germline V gene are LGHNA and YNFKEQ. Trimming pared 0 bases from V and 6 bases from J, leaving 9 bases between. In DNA form, the CDR3 reads TGTGCCAGCAGCCAAGAGGGGACTCGCAATGAGCAGTTCTTC. Translating it yields CASSQEGTRNEQFF.

The gene calls are TRBV27 and TRBJ2-7, with 9 bases aligning to TRBD1. V lost 5 bases to trimming and J lost 2 bases; unmatched junction nucleotides: 4. Germline V gene lookup returns CDR1 MNHEY and CDR2 SMNVEV (reference sequence). The CDR3 is 14 residues long. The CDR3 sequence: CASSRQGGPYEQYF. The CDR3 bases are TGTGCCAGCAGTAGACAGGGGGGACCCTACGAGCAGTACTTC.

The chain has TRBV15 and TRBJ2-1; D is possibly TRBD2 (5 bases). CDR1 LNHNV and CDR2 YYDKDF come from the germline V gene (reference sequence). The length of the CDR3 is 13 residues. V was trimmed by 5 bases and J by 6 bases, leaving 11 bases between them. The CDR3 DNA sequence: TGTGCCACCAGCCCCGCCCGGGGCAATGAGCAGTTCTTC. It codes for CATSPARGNEQFF. Looking up the rest from reference TRBV15 and TRBJ2-1 gives the full variable domain: DAMVIQNPRYQVTQFGKPVTLSCSQTLNHNVMYWYQQKSSQAPKLLFHYYDKDFNNEADTPDNFQSRRPNTSFCFLDIRSPGLGDTAMYLCATSPARGNEQFFGPGTRLTVL.

In its sample, this clone was seen once. This chain joins TRBV27 and TRBJ1-6; a weak D match, TRBD1 (5 bases). The CDR3 has 15 residues. With 8 bases removed from V and 4 bases from J, the gap between germline ends came to 15 bases. Germline CDR1 MNHEY, CDR2 SMNVEV (reference sequence). This CDR3 reads CASVKSGLYNSPLHF. CDR3 nucleotides: TGTGCCAGCGTAAAATCGGGACTTTATAATTCACCCCTCCACTTT.

This clone has just one count. V is TRBV6-5 and J is TRBJ1-6, with 9 bases matching TRBD1. The CDR3 contains 14 residues. Germline trimming cut 6 bases from V and 7 bases from J; bases unmatched to any gene: 4. Germline CDR1 reads MNHEY; CDR2 reads SVGAGI. CDR3 region: CASRLQGANSPLHF. In DNA form, the CDR3 reads TGTGCCAGCAGACTACAGGGGGCGAATTCACCCCTCCACTTT.

The chain has TRBV11-2 and TRBJ2-3; 10 nucleotides match TRBD2. This CDR3 is 16 amino acids long. V shed 4 bases and J 3 bases; nucleotides not matched to a gene: 7. The germline V gene has CDR1 SGHAT and CDR2 FQNNGV. The chain's CDR3 is CASSSPSGRGTDTQYF. CDR3 coding DNA: TGTGCCAGCAGCTCACCTAGCGGGAGAGGGACAGATACGCAGTATTTT.

This clone appeared a few times. The chain recombines TRBV7-2 with TRBJ2-5, with TRBD2 identical over 12 bases. The J call may be wrong; the DNA end is better matched by TRBJ2-7. Germline V gene lookup returns CDR1 SGHTA and CDR2 FQGNSA. The CDR3 extends over 15 amino acids. CDR3 in DNA: TGTGCCAGCAGCCCGAGACTAGCGGGAGCGGGCGAGCAGTACTTC. Its translation is CASSPRLAGAGEQYF.

The V gene is TRBV9, the J gene TRBJ2-3, with a possible D match to TRBD2 (5 bases). The CDR3 sequence is 14 residues long. The V gene's germline CDR1 is SGDLS and CDR2 YYNGEE. V was trimmed by 3 bases and J by 7 bases, leaving 15 bases between them. CDR3 bases: TGTGCCAGCAGCGGACTAATCCGGGGTAATACGCAGTATTTT. As protein: CASSGLIRGNTQYF.